Each of the 14 T cell receptor beta chains below was sequenced from the same sample in a study of blood T cell repertoires in COVID-19. The method was immunoSEQ multiplex PCR; TCRdb's version includes in-frame clones alone and lacks a portion of them. The repertoire holds 250,000 or so clones, with over 80% as singletons. Sequencing was performed on PBMCs or T cells enriched from blood (not recorded which). The receptors were gathered from a woman aged 40-49 years who had been exposed to COVID-19.

This sequence joins TRBV5-1 and TRBJ2-1; 7 bases fit TRBD1. Germline CDR1 and CDR2: SGHRS and YFSETQ. The CDR3 consists of 15 residues. V shed 3 bases and J 2 bases; nucleotides not matched to a gene: 5. CDR3: CASSWTGIAYNEQFF. CDR3 bases: TGCGCCAGCAGCTGGACAGGCATCGCCTACAATGAGCAGTTCTTC.

The chain couples TRBV6-1 to TRBJ2-5, with 11 positions matching TRBD2. The CDR3 is 15 residues long. J lost 7 bases, V lost 1 base, and 5 bases had no gene match. CDR1 and CDR2 (germline): MNHNS, SASEGT. This CDR3 is CASSEVRLAGLTQYF. DNA for the CDR3: TGTGCCAGCAGTGAAGTGCGACTAGCGGGGCTGACCCAGTACTTC.

The chain recombines TRBV29-1 with TRBJ1-1; D may be TRBD1 (6 bases). Trimming removed 6 bases from V and 0 bases from J, with 11 bases in between. The V gene's germline CDR1 is SQVTM and CDR2 ANQGSEA. The CDR3 is made up of 13 amino acids. Here the CDR3 DNA reads TGCAGCGTACAGGGAAATATGAACACTGAAGCTTTCTTT. Amino acid sequence: CSVQGNMNTEAFF.

The chain employs TRBV15 and TRBJ2-3, with TRBD2 matching 8 bases. The CDR3 has 15 residues. Germline CDR1 and CDR2: LNHNV and YYDKDF (reference sequence). V dropped 4 bases and J dropped 0; count of bases not matched to a gene: 3. CDR3 protein: CATSKLAESTDTQYF. DNA of the CDR3: TGTGCCACCAGCAAACTAGCGGAGAGCACAGATACGCAGTATTTT.

CDR3 loop: CASFRASGNTGELFF. The CDR3 nucleotides read TGTGCCAGCTTCCGGGCCAGCGGGAACACCGGGGAGCTGTTTTTT. The chain links TRBV6-5 to TRBJ2-2; a weak D match, TRBD2 (5 bases). Looked up from germline, CDR1 is MNHEY and CDR2 is SVGAGI. The V end was cut by 8 bases, the J end by 1 base, with 14 bases between. The CDR3 is 15 amino acids.

The chain uses TRBV10-3 and TRBJ1-1; D remains unclear. CDR3 length: 12 residues. Germline-derived CDR1 and CDR2 are ENHRY and SYGVKD. Between the trimmed V and J ends, which lost 5 bases and 5 bases, there was a span of 9 bases. CDR3 amino acids: CAISPERTEAFF. In nucleotides, the CDR3 is TGTGCCATCAGTCCAGAGCGGACTGAAGCTTTCTTT.

DNA for the CDR3: TGTGCCAGCTCATCTACAGATCGTTTCAATGAGCAGTTCTTC. Its protein is CASSSTDRFNEQFF. The chain carries TRBV18 and TRBJ2-1; D gene ambiguous. The CDR3 length is 14 residues. V was clipped by 5 bases and J by 6 bases, with 14 bases between them. Germline V gives CDR1 KGHSH, CDR2 LQKENI.

The V and J genes are TRBV18 and TRBJ2-2; possible D gene TRBD2, 7 bases. This CDR3 has 17 residues. The germline V gene encodes CDR1 KGHSH and CDR2 LQKENI. Between the trimmed V and J ends, which lost 2 bases and 4 bases, there was a span of 17 bases. The CDR3 coding sequence is TGTGCCAGCTCACCATCCCGAGGGGGGGCAGGCACCGGGGAGCTGTTTTTT. Its translation: CASSPSRGGAGTGELFF.

This rearrangement joins TRBV27 to TRBJ1-1; a weak D match, TRBD1 (6 bases). This CDR3 spans 14 amino acids. V was cut by 6 bases and J by 4 bases, with 15 bases left in between. Germline assignment: CDR1 MNHEY and CDR2 SMNVEV (reference sequence). The CDR3 reads CASRMDSPGTEAFF. CDR3 nucleotides: TGTGCCAGCAGAATGGACAGTCCGGGCACTGAAGCTTTCTTT.

This clone was counted only a few times. The CDR3 sequence: CASSQGAGGGYEQYF. CDR3 sequence (DNA): TGTGCCAGCAGCCAAGGAGCGGGGGGCGGGTACGAGCAGTACTTC. This chain uses TRBV3-1 (or the pseudogene TRBV3-2) with TRBJ2-7; 9 bases line up with TRBD2. V gave up 1 base and J gave up 4 bases; unmatched junction bases: 5. Germline V gene sequence: CDR1 LGHDT, CDR2 YNNKEL (reference sequence). The CDR3 has 15 residues.

Concerning this clone itself: Additional DNA sequences in this sample encode the identical CDR3. The chain recombines TRBV5-6 with TRBJ1-1; TRBD1 matches at 8 bases. This CDR3 has 15 residues. V lost 4 bases to trimming and J lost 3 bases; unmatched junction nucleotides: 8. Germline CDR1 and CDR2: SGHDT and YYEEEE. This CDR3 is CASSPRDRSYTEAFF. The CDR3 DNA reads TGTGCCAGCAGCCCGAGGGACAGGTCCTACACTGAAGCTTTCTTT.

V gene TRBV3-1 (or the pseudogene TRBV3-2) combines with J gene TRBJ2-3, with D possibly being TRBD1 (5 bases). Trimming stripped 4 bases from V and 6 bases from J, with 11 bases between. The germline gives CDR1 LGHDT, CDR2 YNNKEL (reference sequence). The CDR3 has 13 residues. The CDR3 DNA follows: TGTGCCAGCAGCCGGGGCCGGCCGGATACGCAGTATTTT. Translating it yields CASSRGRPDTQYF.

The chain links TRBV19 to TRBJ1-1; D is unclear. There are 12 residues in the CDR3. The V gene lost 5 bases and the J gene lost 0 bases, with 4 bases spanning the gap. Germline CDR1 is LNHDA and CDR2 is SQIVND (reference sequence). CDR3 nucleotide sequence: TGTGCCAGTAGTCTCTTGAACACTGAAGCTTTCTTT. Its protein is CASSLLNTEAFF.

The chain carries TRBV18 and TRBJ2-7; 10 bases match TRBD1. The CDR3 loop spans 14 amino acids. The J segment lost 1 base and the V segment lost 6 bases, leaving 3 bases of the junction unmatched. Germline V CDR1 and CDR2: KGHSH, LQKENI. The CDR3 DNA sequence: TGTGCCAGCTCCCGGGGACAGGGGTCCTACGAGCAGTACGTC. This translates into CASSRGQGSYEQYV.